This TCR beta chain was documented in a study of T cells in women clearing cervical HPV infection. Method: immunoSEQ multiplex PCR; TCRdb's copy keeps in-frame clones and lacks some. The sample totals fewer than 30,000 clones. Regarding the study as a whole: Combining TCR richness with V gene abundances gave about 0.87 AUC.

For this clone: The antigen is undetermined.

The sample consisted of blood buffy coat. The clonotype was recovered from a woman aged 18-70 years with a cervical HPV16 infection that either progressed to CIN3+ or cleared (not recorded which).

The CDR3 bases that were read are TGTGCCAGCAGCTTGGGAGCCGGCGGGAGGGGGGAG. It is translated as CASSLGAGGRGE. In full, the CDR3 reads CASSLGAGGRGELFF. The rearrangement links TRBV5-4 to TRBJ2-2; 8 bases agree with TRBD2. The read is 3 residues too short to cover the CDR3 end, so that end is filled in from the germline J gene. Trimming removed 0 bases from V and 8 bases from J; junction bases left unmatched: 6. The germline V gene has CDR1 SGHNT and CDR2 YYREEE (reference sequence). The CDR3 sequence is 15 residues long.